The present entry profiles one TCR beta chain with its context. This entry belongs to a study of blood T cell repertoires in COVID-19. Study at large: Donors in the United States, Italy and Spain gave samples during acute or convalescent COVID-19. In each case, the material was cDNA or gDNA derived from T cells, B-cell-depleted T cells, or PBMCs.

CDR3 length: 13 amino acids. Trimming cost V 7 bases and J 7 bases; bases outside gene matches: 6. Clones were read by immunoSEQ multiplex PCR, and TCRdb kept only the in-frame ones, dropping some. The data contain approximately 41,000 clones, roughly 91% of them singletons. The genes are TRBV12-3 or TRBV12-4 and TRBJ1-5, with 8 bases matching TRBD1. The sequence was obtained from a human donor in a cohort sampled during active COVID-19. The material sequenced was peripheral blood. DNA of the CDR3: TGTGCCAGCACCGACAGGGGTAGCCAGCCCCAGCATTTT. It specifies CASTDRGSQPQHF.